This TCR beta chain was documented in a study of T-cell reconstitution after alpha-beta-depleted transplantation in children. Library preparation (for TCRbeta) was performed with unique molecular identifiers. TCRdb re-derived calls from the PCR reads in MiXCR, one entry per CDR3 protein. Found here are hundreds of thousands of distinct CDR3 sequences, approximately 20% of them singletons; the top ten hold 3.3%. Sequencing used PBMCs from the stem cell graft donor, obtained from the stem cell graft. The TCR originated in a human donor who donated a stem cell graft to a child with acute lymphoblastic leukemia.

In DNA form, the CDR3 reads TGTGCCAGCAGTACCCGGTGGGGGGTCTCTGGGGCCAACGTCCTGACTTTC. This gives the protein CASSTRWGVSGANVLTF. This rearrangement joins TRBV6-1 to TRBJ2-6, with D possibly TRBD2 on 6 matching bases. Per the germline V gene, CDR1 is MNHNS and CDR2 is SASEGT. CDR3 length: 17 amino acids. Trimming cost V 5 bases and J 0 bases, with 14 bases left between them.